This is a list of T cell receptor beta chains from one sample in a study of shared T cell receptors in the human thymus. Clones were read by immunoSEQ multiplex PCR, and TCRdb kept only the in-frame ones, dropping some. The sample lists more than 550,000 clones; 70% to 90% were seen once. This sample was also put to use in a study of human thymus T cells.

Material for sequencing was thymocytes. These TCRs come from a girl under three years old with a congenital heart defect. The CDR3 runs from the conserved cysteine through the conserved F or W. Each record gives: J gene, clone size, V gene, D gene, CDR3 protein, CDR3 DNA. A D gene is named only where the DNA matches it firmly. Clone size is stated in some rows and not others, as once, few, many or a class when expanded.

j_gene: TRBJ1-6
abundance: NA
v_gene: TRBV2
d_gene: TRBD1
CDR3aa: CASSDEAGGSSPLHF
CDR3nt: TGTGCCAGCAGTGACGAGGCAGGGGGTAGTTCACCCCTCCACTTT

j_gene: TRBJ2-7
abundance: NA
v_gene: TRBV4-1
d_gene: TRBD1
CDR3aa: CASSLNRGLPYEQYF
CDR3nt: TGCGCCAGCAGCCTGAACAGGGGTCTCCCCTACGAGCAGTACTTC

j_gene: TRBJ2-7
abundance: once
v_gene: TRBV4-2
d_gene: TRBD2
CDR3aa: CASSQNPQDVSGTRGGLYF
CDR3nt: TGTGCCAGCAGCCAAAACCCCCAGGACGTTAGCGGGACTAGGGGTGGGTTATACTTC

j_gene: TRBJ2-2
abundance: NA
v_gene: TRBV5-6
d_gene: NA
CDR3aa: CASSLDIGELFF
CDR3nt: TGTGCCAGCAGCTTGGACATCGGGGAGCTGTTTTTT

j_gene: TRBJ2-1
abundance: NA
v_gene: TRBV5-1
d_gene: NA
CDR3aa: CASSPGFSSYNEQFF
CDR3nt: TGCGCCAGCAGCCCGGGATTTAGCTCCTACAATGAGCAGTTCTTC

j_gene: TRBJ2-5
abundance: NA
v_gene: TRBV7-2
d_gene: NA
CDR3aa: CASSHQGNRETQYF
CDR3nt: TGTGCCAGCAGCCATCAGGGCAATCGGGAGACCCAGTACTTC

j_gene: TRBJ1-2
abundance: once
v_gene: TRBV4-1
d_gene: NA
CDR3aa: CASSQDLPGFLYGYTF
CDR3nt: TGCGCCAGCAGCCAAGATCTTCCAGGCTTTCTATATGGCTACACCTTC

j_gene: TRBJ2-7
abundance: NA
v_gene: TRBV9
d_gene: NA
CDR3aa: CASSTRGGIAYEQYF
CDR3nt: TGTGCCAGCAGCACCCGAGGGGGTATCGCCTACGAGCAGTACTTC

j_gene: TRBJ1-2
abundance: once
v_gene: TRBV28
d_gene: TRBD1
CDR3aa: CASRMTGISNYGYTF
CDR3nt: TGTGCCAGCAGGATGACAGGGATTTCCAACTATGGCTACACCTTC

j_gene: TRBJ1-1
abundance: few
v_gene: TRBV6-5
d_gene: NA
CDR3aa: CASTARGWRNTEAFF
CDR3nt: TGTGCCAGCACCGCGCGGGGTTGGAGGAACACTGAAGCTTTCTTT

j_gene: TRBJ2-3
abundance: NA
v_gene: TRBV2
d_gene: TRBD2
CDR3aa: CASSEWDYHRTDTQYF
CDR3nt: TGTGCCAGCAGTGAGTGGGACTACCACCGCACAGATACGCAGTATTTT

j_gene: TRBJ1-1
abundance: NA
v_gene: TRBV9
d_gene: TRBD1
CDR3aa: CASTPGGSNTEAFF
CDR3nt: TGTGCCAGCACTCCAGGGGGCTCGAACACTGAAGCTTTCTTT

j_gene: TRBJ2-1
abundance: NA
v_gene: TRBV13
d_gene: NA
CDR3aa: CASSLIGSREANEQFF
CDR3nt: TGTGCCAGCAGCTTAATAGGATCAAGGGAGGCGAATGAGCAGTTCTTC

j_gene: TRBJ2-3
abundance: NA
v_gene: TRBV29-1
d_gene: TRBD2
CDR3aa: CSVEGRTSGTDTQYF
CDR3nt: TGCAGCGTTGAAGGTCGGACTAGCGGAACAGATACGCAGTATTTT

j_gene: TRBJ1-2
abundance: NA
v_gene: TRBV7-9
d_gene: NA
CDR3aa: CASSLMAGSNYGYTF
CDR3nt: TGTGCCAGCAGCTTAATGGCGGGGTCTAACTATGGCTACACCTTC

j_gene: TRBJ1-2
abundance: once
v_gene: TRBV19
d_gene: NA
CDR3aa: CASSIFAGHSLYGYTF
CDR3nt: TGTGCCAGTAGTATTTTTGCGGGCCACTCGCTTTATGGCTACACCTTC

j_gene: TRBJ1-2
abundance: NA
v_gene: TRBV2
d_gene: NA
CDR3aa: CASSYRQDFYGYTF
CDR3nt: TGTGCCAGCAGTTATAGACAGGACTTCTATGGCTACACCTTC

j_gene: TRBJ1-2
abundance: NA
v_gene: TRBV25-1
d_gene: NA
CDR3aa: CASRGTRGYTF
CDR3nt: TGTGCCAGCAGGGGGACACGGGGCTACACCTTC

j_gene: TRBJ1-2
abundance: NA
v_gene: TRBV5-5
d_gene: TRBD1
CDR3aa: CASSLEGANYGYTF
CDR3nt: TGTGCCAGCAGCCTGGAGGGGGCCAACTATGGCTACACCTTC

j_gene: TRBJ2-1
abundance: few
v_gene: TRBV7-2
d_gene: NA
CDR3aa: CASSLRFARVLSGVHEQFF
CDR3nt: TGTGCCAGCAGCTTACGATTTGCCAGGGTATTATCGGGTGTACATGAGCAGTTCTTC

j_gene: TRBJ2-3
abundance: NA
v_gene: TRBV6-1
d_gene: TRBD2
CDR3aa: CASSADGLAGGPSTDTQYF
CDR3nt: TGTGCCAGCAGTGCAGACGGACTAGCGGGGGGGCCCAGCACAGATACGCAGTATTTT

j_gene: TRBJ1-2
abundance: once
v_gene: TRBV5-6
d_gene: NA
CDR3aa: CASSLGLQRNYGYTF
CDR3nt: TGTGCCAGCAGCTTGGGCCTCCAGAGGAACTATGGCTACACCTTC

j_gene: TRBJ2-1
abundance: NA
v_gene: TRBV5-4
d_gene: NA
CDR3aa: CASSSRPTTTSWGSYNEQFF
CDR3nt: TGTGCCAGCAGCTCCCGCCCCACCACTACTAGCTGGGGCTCCTACAATGAGCAGTTCTTC

j_gene: TRBJ2-5
abundance: NA
v_gene: TRBV9
d_gene: NA
CDR3aa: CASSVGGGEETQYF
CDR3nt: TGTGCCAGCAGCGTAGGAGGGGGGGAAGAGACCCAGTACTTC

j_gene: TRBJ2-3
abundance: NA
v_gene: TRBV14
d_gene: TRBD1
CDR3aa: CASSQEARQGSADTQYF
CDR3nt: TGTGCCAGCAGCCAAGAGGCGAGACAGGGATCTGCAGATACGCAGTATTTT

j_gene: TRBJ1-2
abundance: NA
v_gene: TRBV28
d_gene: TRBD1
CDR3aa: CASFKPGGSVYGYTF
CDR3nt: TGTGCCAGCTTCAAACCAGGGGGCTCGGTCTATGGCTACACCTTC